This T cell receptor (beta chain) was sequenced in a study of blood T cell repertoires in COVID-19. Original handling: For nucleated cells, counts were estimated from reference gene primer amplification. Sequencing was performed with immunoSEQ multiplex PCR; in TCRdb, only in-frame clones are kept and a portion is missing. D and trimming were read from the DNA, whereas the V and J calls and clone size are those reported in that table. The sample includes roughly 200,000 clones, 65% to 85% of them seen just once. Germline CDR1 is KGHSH and CDR2 is LQKENI. This CDR3 is built from 14 residues. Trimming took off 2 bases at V and 0 bases at J, with 8 bases between the two ends.

This rearrangement joins TRBV18 to TRBJ2-7; no clear D. The source of this sequence is a man in his forties or fifties with active or convalescent COVID-19. The sample comprised peripheral blood. CDR3 nucleotide sequence: TGTGCCAGCTCACCAATACCGAGCTCCTACGAGCAGTACTTC. It specifies CASSPIPSSYEQYF.